Detailed here is one T cell receptor (beta chain). What it recognizes is unknown. Treatment meaning: approximately 18 received Ad26.COV2.S at low or high dose, single or two shots; five or six received placebo; per-sample allocation not given. Sampling occurred on day 63 after the first vaccine or placebo injection. This sample stems from a study of Ad26.COV2.S vaccination and SARS-CoV-2 variants. Produced via immunoSEQ multiplex PCR; TCRdb's table is partial and in-frame only. The sample has around 300,000 clones; roughly 91% are singletons. Study-wide results and caveats: Spike-specific TCR breadth in vaccine recipients exceeded that seen in placebo recipients.

The V and J ends lost 2 bases and 6 bases respectively, with 5 bases between them. The CDR3 covers 12 residues. Germline V gene lookup returns CDR1 SGHDT and CDR2 YYEEEE. The sequence came from a person aged 18-65 years who received the Ad26.COV2.S COVID-19 vaccine or a placebo. The sequencing used peripheral blood, collected in a trial of Ad26.COV2.S vaccine versus placebo. The rearrangement joins TRBV5-6 to TRBJ2-2; D ambiguous. This CDR3 reads CASSLSAGELFF. The CDR3 nucleotides are TGTGCCAGCAGCTTAAGCGCCGGGGAGCTGTTTTTT.